This T cell receptor beta chain derives from a study of naive and memory T cell subsets. The germline V gene encodes CDR1 MDHEN and CDR2 SYDVKM. The CDR3 has 13 residues. V gave up 3 bases and J gave up 7 bases, with 11 bases separating them. Ligated cDNA underwent four rounds of PCR with nested alpha and beta constant region primers and SP2. TCRdb called the 5' RACE reads again in MiXCR, with one record for every CDR3 protein. The sample records some 60,000 distinct CDR3 sequences, roughly 7.5% being singletons. This clonotype was seen more than once but under ten times. TCR cDNA received a 3' ligated oligonucleotide that carried a UMI.

The source is a female donor in good health. The chain uses TRBV28 and TRBJ2-3, with D maybe TRBD1 (6 bases). The CDR3 sequence is CASSFNRVYTQYF. CDR3 DNA: TGTGCCAGCAGTTTCAACAGGGTGTATACGCAGTATTTT. Full variable domain (missing parts from reference TRBV28 and TRBJ2-3): DVKVTQSSRYLVKRTGEKVFLECVQDMDHENMFWYRQDPGLGLRLIYFSYDVKMKEKGDIPEGYSVSREKKERFSLILESASTNQTSMYLCASSFNRVYTQYFGPGTRLTVL.